This T cell receptor (beta chain) originates from a study of type 1 regulatory T cells. Study-wide background: T-allo10 is a Tr1-enriched, alloantigen-specific CD4 T cell product made in vitro.

TCRdb re-called the reads through MiXCR, storing one row per CDR3 protein. This sample has around 88,000 distinct CDR3 sequences, with less than 40% found just once. This clonotype was seen only a few times. The CDR3 runs 14 residues. Germline V gene sequence: CDR1 SGHRS, CDR2 YFSETQ. V lost 3 bases to trimming and J lost 4 bases, with 12 bases between them. The gene calls are TRBV5-1 and TRBJ2-3; D unclear. The TCR originated in a human donor in good health. Sequenced: CD4+ T cells, either the whole sample or a sorted fraction (not recorded which). DNA of the CDR3: TGCGCCAGCAGCTCCGCCCCCGGCGCAGATACGCAGTATTTT. It codes for CASSSAPGADTQYF.